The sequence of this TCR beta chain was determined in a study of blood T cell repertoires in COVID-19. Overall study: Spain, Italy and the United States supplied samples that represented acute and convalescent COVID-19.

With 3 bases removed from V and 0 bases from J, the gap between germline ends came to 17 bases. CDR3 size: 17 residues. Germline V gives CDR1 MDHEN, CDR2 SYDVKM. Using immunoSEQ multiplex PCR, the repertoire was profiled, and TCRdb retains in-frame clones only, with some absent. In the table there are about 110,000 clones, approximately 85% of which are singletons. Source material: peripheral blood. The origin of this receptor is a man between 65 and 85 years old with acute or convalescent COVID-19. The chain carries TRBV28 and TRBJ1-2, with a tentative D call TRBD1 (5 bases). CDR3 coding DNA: TGTGCCAGCAGTTTCCCTCTTTCGGTGGACACTAACTATGGCTACACCTTC. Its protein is CASSFPLSVDTNYGYTF.